Below are 22 T cell receptor beta chains sequenced from a single sample in a study of T-cell reconstitution after alpha-beta-depleted transplantation in children. Preparing the TCRbeta library involved the use of unique molecular identifiers. TCRdb processed the PCR reads anew with MiXCR; each CDR3 protein has one entry. There are just under 550,000 distinct CDR3 sequences in the sample; about 17% occur only once, and around 3.3% lies in the top ten. Sequences were derived from PBMCs from the stem cell graft donor, sampled from the stem cell graft. The receptors were sampled from a human donor who donated a stem cell graft to a child with acute lymphoblastic leukemia.

A few counts support this clonotype. This sequence joins TRBV20-1 and TRBJ2-7; TRBD2 might be the D (6 bases). The germline V gene encodes CDR1 DFQATT and CDR2 SNEGSKA (reference sequence). CDR3 length: 12 amino acids. The V end was cut by 1 base, the J end by 3 bases, with 7 bases between. The CDR3 protein is CSARGLVYEQYF. CDR3 nucleotide sequence: TGCAGTGCTAGAGGACTAGTCTACGAGCAGTACTTC.

The chain joins TRBV18 to TRBJ2-3; D gene uncertain. Germline V gene data show CDR1 as KGHSH and CDR2 as LQKENI. This CDR3 comprises 13 residues. Trimming left V 0 bases short and J 7 bases short, with 8 bases between. The CDR3 region has the DNA TGTGCCAGCTCACCACCACGTCAATATACGCAGTATTTT. Its translation: CASSPPRQYTQYF.

This clonotype was detected only a few times. The J gene is TRBJ2-3, the V gene TRBV19; 8 bases agree with TRBD2. The CDR3 consists of 14 residues. V dropped 7 bases and J dropped 4; count of bases not matched to a gene: 7. Looked up from germline, CDR1 is LNHDA and CDR2 is SQIVND (reference sequence). This CDR3 is CASTVSGNSDTQYF. Here the CDR3 DNA reads TGTGCCAGTACCGTTAGCGGGAACTCAGATACGCAGTATTTT.

The gene calls are TRBV10-3 and TRBJ2-2; D possibly corresponds to TRBD1 (7 bases). Trimming removed 4 bases at V and 2 bases at J, with 11 bases between. The germline V gene encodes CDR1 ENHRY and CDR2 SYGVKD. CDR3 size: 15 residues. CDR3 residues: CAISAQGGNTGELFF. DNA of the CDR3: TGTGCCATCAGTGCGCAGGGGGGTAACACCGGGGAGCTGTTTTTT.

Concerning this clonotype: The junction and the germline gene differ at one end; a read error may be behind it. As DNA, the CDR3 is TGTGCCAGCAGTTTAGGGACAGGGGGCGATTTCAATCAGCCCCAGCATTTT. It specifies CASSLGTGGDFNQPQHF. This chain uses TRBV11-1 with TRBJ1-5, with TRBD1 matching 12 bases. CDR3 length: 17 amino acids. Germline V lookup: CDR1 SGHAT, CDR2 FQDESV (reference sequence).

The chain couples TRBV18 to TRBJ2-1, with 10 bases fitting TRBD2. The germline V gene encodes CDR1 KGHSH and CDR2 LQKENI. The CDR3 has 20 amino acids. V lost 3 bases, J lost 2 bases, and 16 bases stayed unmatched. The CDR3 sequence: CASSPTTGASGRGTYNEQFF. CDR3 bases: TGTGCCAGCTCACCGACGACGGGGGCTAGCGGGAGAGGGACCTACAATGAGCAGTTCTTC.

J is TRBJ1-5 and V is TRBV12-5; 7 nucleotides line up with TRBD1. The V gene's germline CDR1 is LGHNT and CDR2 FRNRAP. The CDR3 totals 16 residues. V shed 4 bases, J shed 1 base, and the junction held 7 bases outside the gene matches. This chain's CDR3 is CASGSQGQWSNQPQHF. CDR3 coding DNA: TGTGCTAGTGGTTCACAGGGGCAGTGGAGCAATCAGCCCCAGCATTTT. Using reference TRBV12-5 and TRBJ1-5 for the parts outside the CDR3, the full variable domain is DARVTQTPRHKVTEMGQEVTMRCQPILGHNTVFWYRQTMMQGLELLAYFRNRAPLDDSGMPKDRFSAEMPDATLATLKIQPSEPRDSAVYFCASGSQGQWSNQPQHFGDGTRLSIL.

The J gene is TRBJ2-2, the V gene TRBV30; TRBD1 agrees at 8 bases. From germline, CDR1 is GTSNPN and CDR2 SVGIG (reference sequence). The V and J ends lost 2 bases and 0 bases, in that order; junction bases with no gene match: 8. This CDR3 comprises 17 residues. In DNA, the CDR3 is TGTGCCTGGAGTATCTTTCCGACAGGGGCGAACACCGGGGAGCTGTTTTTT. This codes for CAWSIFPTGANTGELFF.

The J gene is TRBJ2-7, the V gene TRBV29-1, with 7 bases aligning to TRBD1. Germline V gene data show CDR1 as SQVTM and CDR2 as ANQGSEA. V was clipped by 4 bases and J by 5 bases; unmatched bases: 5. The CDR3 is made up of 12 amino acids. The CDR3 spells CSVGAGGNEQYF. The CDR3 DNA reads TGCAGCGTTGGGGCAGGGGGAAACGAGCAGTACTTC.

The genes are TRBV25-1 and TRBJ2-2; the D gene is possibly TRBD2 (6 bases). Germline CDR1 reads MGHDK; CDR2 reads SYGVNS. The CDR3 has 16 residues. Trimming took 2 bases from V and 3 from J, leaving 13 bases between them. The chain's CDR3 is CASSEAGIGHTGELFF. CDR3 DNA: TGTGCCAGCAGTGAAGCGGGGATAGGACACACCGGGGAGCTGTTTTTT.

The V call is TRBV11-2, the J call TRBJ2-2; 7 bases agree with TRBD2. Germline loops: CDR1 SGHAT, CDR2 FQNNGV. The ends lost 5 bases at V and 4 bases at J; junction bases unmatched: 7. The CDR3 sequence is 15 residues long. In nucleotides, the CDR3 is TGTGCCAGCAGCCTTACTTGGGGGGGCACCGGGGAGCTGTTTTTT. Protein: CASSLTWGGTGELFF.

The CDR3 spells CSARASKADTQYF. In nucleotides, the CDR3 is TGCAGTGCTAGAGCTAGTAAGGCAGATACGCAGTATTTT. The V and J genes are TRBV20-1 and TRBJ2-3; D call uncertain. Germline V gives CDR1 DFQATT, CDR2 SNEGSKA (reference sequence). The CDR3 totals 13 residues. V shed 1 base and J shed 4 bases, with 9 bases lying between them.

The chain carries TRBV7-3 and TRBJ2-3; D is unresolved. V lost 3 bases, J lost 0 bases, and 13 bases lay in between. The germline gives CDR1 SGHTA, CDR2 FQGTGA. This CDR3 has 16 residues. CDR3 sequence (DNA): TGTGCCAGCAGCTTGGGTGGACGGGCAAGCACAGATACGCAGTATTTT. This gives the protein CASSLGGRASTDTQYF.

This chain joins TRBV4-1 and TRBJ1-5; D remains unclear. This CDR3 has 14 residues. Trimming pared 1 base from V and 7 bases from J, leaving 11 bases between. Per the germline V gene, CDR1 is MGHRA and CDR2 is YSYEKL. This CDR3 is CASSQVASSQPQHF. The CDR3 bases are TGCGCCAGCAGCCAAGTTGCCTCGAGCCAGCCCCAGCATTTT.

The chain carries TRBV6-1 and TRBJ2-7; D is possibly TRBD2 (5 bases). The germline V gene has CDR1 MNHNS and CDR2 SASEGT. V was shortened by 6 bases and J by 3 bases, with 15 bases between the two germline ends. The CDR3 length is 14 residues. The CDR3 is CASRLLGKDYEQYF. DNA for the CDR3: TGTGCCAGCAGACTACTAGGAAAGGACTACGAGCAGTACTTC.

Here the CDR3 reads CASSFSGVQYF. CDR3 DNA sequence: TGTGCCAGCAGCTTTTCGGGAGTGCAGTACTTC. This rearrangement joins TRBV7-6 to TRBJ2-7; the D gene is possibly TRBD2 (6 bases). CDR1 and CDR2 (germline): SGHVS, FNYEAQ. This CDR3 comprises 11 residues. V lost 3 bases and J lost 9, with 9 bases in between.

This clonotype was seen a handful of times. CDR3 in amino acids: CASSDFALAGGKTGELFF. The CDR3 bases are TGCGCCAGCAGTGACTTTGCTCTAGCGGGAGGAAAGACCGGGGAGCTGTTTTTT. This chain uses TRBV10-1 with TRBJ2-2; 11 nucleotides align to TRBD2. This CDR3 is 18 amino acids long. Germline loops: CDR1 WNHNN, CDR2 SYGVQD (reference sequence). V was clipped by 3 bases and J by 5 bases; unmatched bases: 11.

The DNA of the CDR3 is TGTGCCAGTCTAAAAAGCGGTAGCTCCTACAATGAGCAGTTCTTC. This gives the protein CASLKSGSSYNEQFF. The rearrangement uses TRBV12-3 or TRBV12-4 and TRBJ2-1, with D possibly being TRBD2 (5 bases). CDR3 length: 15 residues. V lost 9 bases, J lost 0 bases, and 15 bases lay in between.

V is TRBV9 and J is TRBJ2-6, with D tentatively TRBD2 (7 bases). The CDR3 runs to 19 residues. V was pared by 3 bases and J by 1 base, with 20 bases between. Germline values: CDR1 SGDLS, CDR2 YYNGEE. The CDR3 is CASSGGPGGSSSGANVLTF. For the CDR3, the DNA is TGTGCCAGCAGCGGAGGGCCGGGGGGCTCTAGTTCTGGGGCCAACGTCCTGACTTTC. The full variable domain, its missing parts supplied by reference TRBV9 and TRBJ2-6, is DSGVTQTPKHLITATGQRVTLRCSPRSGDLSVYWYQQSLDQGLQFLIQYYNGEERAKGNILERFSAQQFPDLHSELNLSSLELGDSALYFCASSGGPGGSSSGANVLTFGAGSRLTVL.

The rearrangement links TRBV7-2 to TRBJ1-1, with D possibly matching TRBD1 (6 bases). Per germline, CDR1 SGHTA and CDR2 FQGNSA. The CDR3 runs 15 residues. V lost 3 bases and J 4 bases, leaving 15 bases between the germline ends. The chain's CDR3 is CASSFNRASATEAFF. As DNA, the CDR3 is TGTGCCAGCAGCTTCAACAGGGCCTCGGCCACTGAAGCTTTCTTT.

The chain couples TRBV6-4 to TRBJ2-2; no definite D call. From germline, CDR1 is MRHNA and CDR2 SNTAGT. CDR3 size: 14 residues. The V end lost 5 bases, the J end lost 3 bases, and 10 bases lay between the germline ends. This CDR3 reads CASSPGSHTGELFF. DNA of the CDR3: TGTGCCAGCAGTCCGGGCAGTCACACCGGGGAGCTGTTTTTT.

The V call is TRBV4-2, the J call TRBJ1-1; D is unclear. CDR3 size: 15 residues. Trimming stripped 5 bases from V and 1 base from J, with 14 bases between. Germline assignment: CDR1 LGHNA and CDR2 YNFKEQ. The CDR3 loop reads CASSTTPGGNTEAFF. In DNA, the CDR3 is TGTGCCAGCAGCACAACCCCAGGCGGGAACACTGAAGCTTTCTTT.